These 28 T cell receptor beta chains originate from one sample sequenced in a study of T-cell reconstitution after alpha-beta-depleted transplantation in children. Unique molecular identifiers were used to barcode this TCRbeta library. A single record per CDR3 protein comes from TCRdb applying MiXCR to the PCR reads. Of roughly 790,000 distinct CDR3 sequences in the sample, about 15% are singletons; the top ten hold about 5%. The sample here was PBMCs, mostly from graft donor cells, taken 360 days after TCRalphabeta/CD19-depleted stem cell transplant. The origin of the receptors is a male patient aged 10-17 years who had a stem cell transplant for acute lymphoblastic leukemia, so the T cells may come from the graft donor.

In regard to this clonotype: A much larger clone differs from this one at a single base, so this may be a read error. The chain is built from TRBV5-1 and TRBJ2-1; no definite D call. The CDR3 spans 12 residues. Germline-derived CDR1 and CDR2 are SGHRS and YFSETQ. The CDR3 DNA follows: TGCGCCAACAGCTTCGACTACAATGAGCAGTTCTTC. Residues: CANSFDYNEQFF.

Concerning this clonotype: This sequence may be a read error, since a much larger clone differs from it by one base. The conserved phenylalanine or tryptophan normally closing the CDR3 is absent here, so this likely arose from a read error. The CDR3 here is CASSLAPLLRDTNTGELFC. CDR3 DNA: TGTGCCAGCAGCTTAGCGCCCTTACTTCGGGACACGAACACCGGGGAGCTGTTTTGT. V is TRBV7-8 and J is TRBJ2-2; D may be TRBD1 (6 bases). V gave up 0 bases and J gave up 0 bases, with 17 bases separating them. The CDR3 has 19 residues. Germline V CDR1 and CDR2: SGHVS, FQNEAQ.

A few counts support this clonotype. This chain joins TRBV20-1 and TRBJ2-7, with 8 bases matching TRBD2. The CDR3 is made up of 14 amino acids. CDR1 is DFQATT, CDR2 SNEGSKA, per germline (reference sequence). V was clipped by 3 bases and J by 3 bases; unmatched bases: 7. CDR3 bases: TGCAGTGCTAGGAAGGTCAGCGGGAGCTACGAGCAGTACTTC. It is translated as CSARKVSGSYEQYF.

This clonotype was observed a few times. The rearrangement joins TRBV7-6 to TRBJ2-5; D perhaps matches TRBD1 (5 bases). V lost 5 bases and J 1 base, leaving 14 bases between the germline ends. The germline V gene encodes CDR1 SGHVS and CDR2 FNYEAQ. This CDR3 spans 15 amino acids. The CDR3 DNA reads TGTGCCAGCAGCGCGCTCAGGGAACTCCAAGAGACCCAGTACTTC. This translates into CASSALRELQETQYF.

V is TRBV3-1 and J is TRBJ2-7, with D uncertain. This CDR3 has 15 amino acids. Germline values: CDR1 LGHDT, CDR2 YNNKEL (reference sequence). V was pared by 0 bases and J by 2 bases, with 11 bases between. CDR3 DNA sequence: TGTGCCAGCAGCCAAGATCAGCACCGACCCTACGAGCAGTACTTC. It codes for CASSQDQHRPYEQYF.

The chain links TRBV18 to TRBJ2-3; D is perhaps TRBD1 (5 bases). Germline V lookup: CDR1 KGHSH, CDR2 LQKENI. This CDR3 has 15 amino acids. V was pared by 3 bases and J by 0 bases, with 10 bases between. In DNA form, the CDR3 reads TGTGCCAGCTCACCGAACCAGGGAAGCACAGATACGCAGTATTTT. Its protein product is CASSPNQGSTDTQYF.

This clonotype was recorded a few times. The chain recombines TRBV27 with TRBJ2-1, with 13 bases fitting TRBD2. The germline gives CDR1 MNHEY, CDR2 SMNVEV (reference sequence). The CDR3 extends over 17 amino acids. The V and J ends lost 2 bases and 5 bases, in that order; junction bases with no gene match: 6. CDR3 sequence: CASSLGGLAGWDNEQFF. The CDR3 DNA reads as TGTGCCAGCAGTTTAGGGGGACTAGCGGGATGGGACAATGAGCAGTTCTTC.

The chain combines TRBV20-1 with TRBJ2-1; TRBD2 aligns across 11 bases. The trim removed 1 base at V and 16 bases at J, leaving 9 bases unmatched. Germline V gene lookup returns CDR1 DFQATT and CDR2 SNEGSKA (reference sequence). The CDR3 spans 13 residues. CDR3 in amino acids: CSARALAGDVHFF. Written as DNA, the CDR3 is TGCAGTGCTAGAGCACTAGCGGGAGATGTGCATTTCTTC.

Ten or more counts support this clonotype. The J gene is TRBJ1-5, the V gene TRBV9; 7 nucleotides match TRBD1. This CDR3 spans 16 amino acids. V shed 0 bases and J 1 base; nucleotides not matched to a gene: 4. CDR1 and CDR2 (germline): SGDLS, YYNGEE. The CDR3 here is CASSVGRGQSNQPQHF. Written as DNA, the CDR3 is TGTGCCAGCAGCGTAGGGAGGGGACAGAGCAATCAGCCCCAGCATTTT. Full variable domain (outside the CDR3, taken from reference TRBV9 and TRBJ1-5): DSGVTQTPKHLITATGQRVTLRCSPRSGDLSVYWYQQSLDQGLQFLIQYYNGEERAKGNILERFSAQQFPDLHSELNLSSLELGDSALYFCASSVGRGQSNQPQHFGDGTRLSIL.

V usage is TRBV5-1 and J usage is TRBJ2-6, with D hard to call. V lost 4 bases and J 0 bases, leaving 14 bases between the germline ends. The CDR3 has 17 residues. Germline V gives CDR1 SGHRS, CDR2 YFSETQ. This CDR3 is CASSPLVGGSGANVLTF. CDR3 DNA: TGCGCCAGCAGCCCCCTGGTTGGCGGCTCTGGGGCCAACGTCCTGACTTTC.

CDR3 DNA sequence: TGTGCCAGCAGCTTAGGTTCGGAAGGATGGGGCAATGAGCAGTTCTTC. This codes for CASSLGSEGWGNEQFF. The gene calls are TRBV11-3 and TRBJ2-1; no reliable D call. In germline, CDR1 is SGHNT, CDR2 YENEEA. This CDR3 is 16 amino acids long. V lost 1 base to trimming and J lost 6 bases, with 16 bases between them.

The chain combines TRBV5-5 with TRBJ2-7, with D perhaps TRBD1 (5 bases). Trimming removed 1 base at V and 4 bases at J, with 21 bases between. This CDR3 has 17 residues. Germline CDR1 is SGHKS and CDR2 is YYEKEE (reference sequence). In DNA, the CDR3 is TGTGCCAGCAGCTTGTTTACGTATTTCCAGGGATCTTACGAGCAGTACTTC. This sequence encodes CASSLFTYFQGSYEQYF.

The rearrangement uses TRBV7-3 and TRBJ2-7; D possibly corresponds to TRBD2 (6 bases). This CDR3 comprises 15 residues. The germline V and J ends were trimmed by 2 bases and 2 bases, with 13 bases remaining between them. Germline-derived CDR1 and CDR2 are SGHTA and FQGTGA. CDR3: CASSLERAPTYEQYF. In DNA form, the CDR3 reads TGTGCCAGCAGCTTAGAGCGGGCGCCTACCTACGAGCAGTACTTC.

The CDR3 spells CASSPRPGGGETQYF. The CDR3 nucleotides read TGCGCCAGCAGCCCTAGGCCCGGCGGGGGGGAGACCCAGTACTTC. The V call is TRBV5-1, the J call TRBJ2-5; 8 nucleotides align to TRBD2. Losses at the gene ends were 4 bases for V and 5 bases for J; bases not matched to a gene: 10. Germline V gene sequence: CDR1 SGHRS, CDR2 YFSETQ. The CDR3 runs 15 residues.

This chain connects TRBV6-1 to TRBJ2-1; 8 bases are a match to TRBD2. Looked up from germline, CDR1 is MNHNS and CDR2 is SASEGT. This CDR3 contains 15 residues. V gave up 3 bases and J gave up 9 bases; unmatched junction bases: 10. DNA of the CDR3: TGTGCCAGCAGTGAGTCGGGAGGGTGGGAGAGTGAGCAGTTCTTC. Residues: CASSESGGWESEQFF.

This clonotype came up many times. The chain recombines TRBV29-1 with TRBJ2-7; the D is unclear. The CDR3 length is 12 residues. V was clipped by 3 bases and J by 0 bases, with 6 bases between them. Germline V lookup: CDR1 SQVTM, CDR2 ANQGSEA. CDR3 sequence (DNA): TGCAGCGTTGAGTCTGACTCCTACGAGCAGTACTTC. Translating gives CSVESDSYEQYF.

The rearrangement uses TRBV4-1 and TRBJ2-6; the D is unclear. CDR1 and CDR2 from the germline V gene are MGHRA and YSYEKL. The CDR3 loop spans 15 amino acids. Trimming left V 8 bases short and J 0 bases short, with 11 bases between. This chain's CDR3 is CASGPSSSGANVLTF. CDR3 DNA sequence: TGCGCCAGCGGGCCCTCAAGCTCTGGGGCCAACGTCCTGACTTTC.

The chain links TRBV29-1 to TRBJ2-1, with 8 bases that match TRBD2. The CDR3 is 14 residues long. CDR1 is SQVTM and CDR2 is ANQGSEA in the germline V gene. The V gene end was trimmed by 3 bases and the J gene end by 8 bases; junction bases not matched to a gene: 9. The CDR3 nucleotides are TGCAGCGTTGACTTGGCGGGAGGCGGCGATGAGCAGTTCTTC. This encodes CSVDLAGGGDEQFF.

The chain has TRBV4-1 and TRBJ2-7; D is possibly TRBD2 (5 bases). The V end lost 6 bases, the J end lost 2 bases, and 11 bases lay between the germline ends. In germline, CDR1 is MGHRA, CDR2 YSYEKL. The CDR3 is made up of 13 amino acids. The CDR3 reads CASSVLVTYEQYF. CDR3 coding DNA: TGCGCCAGCAGTGTACTAGTAACCTACGAGCAGTACTTC.

This chain links TRBV28 with TRBJ1-1, with 9 bases identical to TRBD1. The junction had 7 bases not matched to a gene; V was cut back by 11 bases and J by 3 bases. Per the germline V gene, CDR1 is MDHEN and CDR2 is SYDVKM. The CDR3 is 13 residues long. CDR3 in amino acids: CAVRQGGYTEAFF. CDR3 in DNA: TGTGCCGTTCGACAGGGGGGATACACTGAAGCTTTCTTT.

This clonotype was seen only a few times. This chain links TRBV15 with TRBJ1-1; a possible D gene is TRBD1 (5 bases). Trimming shortened V by 5 bases and J by 5 bases, and 9 bases separated the two germline ends. The CDR3 covers 12 residues. Germline CDR1 LNHNV, CDR2 YYDKDF (reference sequence). The CDR3 nucleotides are TGTGCCACCAGCGCTAGACAGACTGAAGCTTTCTTT. This translates into CATSARQTEAFF. Based on the CDR3 plus reference TRBV15 and TRBJ1-1, the full variable domain is DAMVIQNPRYQVTQFGKPVTLSCSQTLNHNVMYWYQQKSSQAPKLLFHYYDKDFNNEADTPDNFQSRRPNTSFCFLDIRSPGLGDTAMYLCATSARQTEAFFGQGTRLTVV.

This clonotype was recorded a few times. This rearrangement joins TRBV20-1 to TRBJ2-2, with TRBD2 matching over 7 bases. V lost 0 bases, J lost 6 bases, and 10 bases stayed unmatched. From germline, CDR1 is DFQATT and CDR2 SNEGSKA (reference sequence). This CDR3 is 16 amino acids long. The CDR3 region is CSARDLRTSIPGELFF. The CDR3 DNA reads TGCAGTGCTAGAGATCTCCGGACTAGTATACCCGGGGAGCTGTTTTTT.

The chain is built from TRBV5-1 and TRBJ2-1; 9 bases map to TRBD2. The CDR3 has 16 residues. Per the germline V gene, CDR1 is SGHRS and CDR2 is YFSETQ. V shed 2 bases and J 9 bases; nucleotides not matched to a gene: 12. The CDR3 sequence is CASSFYSRGRAGEQFF. CDR3 DNA: TGCGCCAGCAGCTTTTACTCTCGCGGGAGGGCCGGTGAGCAGTTCTTC.

The chain recombines TRBV9 with TRBJ1-2; a possible D gene is TRBD1 (5 bases). With 3 bases removed from V and 4 bases from J, the gap between germline ends came to 16 bases. Per germline, CDR1 SGDLS and CDR2 YYNGEE. The CDR3 consists of 15 residues. CDR3 loop: CASSEGTEEFYGYTF. The CDR3, as DNA: TGTGCCAGCAGCGAAGGGACGGAAGAATTCTATGGCTACACCTTC.

The J gene is TRBJ2-1, the V gene TRBV19; TRBD1 agrees at 7 bases. Trimming at V came to 0 bases and at J to 2 bases, leaving 4 bases not matched to a gene. Germline CDR1 and CDR2: LNHDA and SQIVND (reference sequence). The CDR3 consists of 16 residues. The CDR3 region has the DNA TGTGCCAGTAGTATAGATAACAGGGGAGCCTACAATGAGCAGTTCTTC. It translates to CASSIDNRGAYNEQFF.

This clonotype showed up just a few times. This sequence joins TRBV12-3 or TRBV12-4 and TRBJ2-5; either TRBD1 or TRBD2 may supply D (5 bases each). The CDR3 is 13 residues long. V was pared by 6 bases and J by 5 bases, with 13 bases between. CDR3 protein: CASSVRGVETQYF. CDR3 DNA: TGTGCCAGCAGCGTTAGGGGAGTTGAGACCCAGTACTTC.

This clonotype was found many times. The J gene is TRBJ2-3, the V gene TRBV7-2; the match to TRBD2 covers 7 bases. Losses at the gene ends were 4 bases for V and 0 bases for J; bases not matched to a gene: 4. Germline assignment: CDR1 SGHTA and CDR2 FQGNSA. The CDR3 sequence is 15 residues long. The CDR3 is CASSSYSGSTDTQYF. Here the CDR3 DNA reads TGTGCCAGCAGCTCTTATAGCGGGAGCACAGATACGCAGTATTTT. Filled out from reference TRBV7-2 and TRBJ2-3, the complete variable domain reads GAGVSQSPSNKVTEKGKDVELRCDPISGHTALYWYRQSLGQGLEFLIYFQGNSAPDKSGLPSDRFSAERTGGSVSTLTIQRTQQEDSAVYLCASSSYSGSTDTQYFGPGTRLTVL.

The chain links TRBV5-1 to TRBJ2-1, with 13 bases matching TRBD2. After removal of 1 base from V and 4 bases from J, the junction contained 23 bases not matched to a gene. The CDR3 sequence is 23 residues long. CDR1 and CDR2 (germline): SGHRS, YFSETQ. The CDR3 bases are TGCGCCAGCAGCTTGAACAGGTGTCCTGGGACTAGCGGGAAAGCTCCTGGGTACAATGAGCAGTTCTTC. It translates to CASSLNRCPGTSGKAPGYNEQFF.